The following is a T cell receptor (beta chain) sequence with its context. Sequencing was performed with immunoSEQ multiplex PCR; in TCRdb, only in-frame clones are kept and a portion is missing. Among 150,000 to 180,000 clones listed, roughly 94% were seen once. These data originate in a study of control samples from healthy donors and cancer patients. The CDR3 consists of 14 residues. The sample comprised blood. V and J are TRBV21-1 and TRBJ2-2. TRBV21-1 is designated a pseudogene. The TCR was taken from a man aged 40-50 years in good health. In nucleotides, the CDR3 is TGTGCCAGCAGCAAGGGGGGCCACACCGGGGAGCTGTTTTTT. It specifies CASSKGGHTGELFF.